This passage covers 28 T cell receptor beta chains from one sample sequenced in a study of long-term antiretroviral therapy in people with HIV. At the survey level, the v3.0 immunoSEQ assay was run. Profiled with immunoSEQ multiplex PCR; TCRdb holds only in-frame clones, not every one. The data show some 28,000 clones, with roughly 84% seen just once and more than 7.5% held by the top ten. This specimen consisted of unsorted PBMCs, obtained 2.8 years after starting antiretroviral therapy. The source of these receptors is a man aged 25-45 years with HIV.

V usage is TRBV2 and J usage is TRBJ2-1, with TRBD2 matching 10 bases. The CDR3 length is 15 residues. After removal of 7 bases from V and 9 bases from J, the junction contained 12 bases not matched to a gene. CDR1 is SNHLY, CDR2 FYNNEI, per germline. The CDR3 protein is CASTSGGAVTSEQFF. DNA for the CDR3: TGTGCCAGCACGAGCGGGGGGGCCGTAACGTCTGAGCAGTTCTTC.

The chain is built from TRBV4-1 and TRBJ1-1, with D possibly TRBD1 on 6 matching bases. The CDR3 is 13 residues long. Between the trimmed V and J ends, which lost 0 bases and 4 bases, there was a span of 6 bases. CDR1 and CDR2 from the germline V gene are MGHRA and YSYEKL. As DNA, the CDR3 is TGCGCCAGCAGCCAAGACAGGGGCACTGAAGCTTTCTTT. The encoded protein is CASSQDRGTEAFF.

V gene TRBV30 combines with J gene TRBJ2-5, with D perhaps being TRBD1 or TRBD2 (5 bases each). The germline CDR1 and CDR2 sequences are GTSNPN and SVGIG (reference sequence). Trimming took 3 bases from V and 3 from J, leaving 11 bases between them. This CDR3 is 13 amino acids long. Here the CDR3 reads CAWRGDAEETQYF. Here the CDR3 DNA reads TGTGCCTGGAGGGGGGATGCCGAAGAGACCCAGTACTTC.

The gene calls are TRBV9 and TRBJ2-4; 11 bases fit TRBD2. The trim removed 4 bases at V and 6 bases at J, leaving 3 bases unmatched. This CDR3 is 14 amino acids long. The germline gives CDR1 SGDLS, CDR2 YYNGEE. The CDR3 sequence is CASSNGLAGNIQYF. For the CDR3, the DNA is TGTGCCAGCAGCAACGGACTAGCGGGAAACATTCAGTACTTC.

The CDR3 loop reads CAISGTSGSGETQYF. The CDR3 DNA reads as TGTGCCATCAGTGGGACTAGCGGGAGCGGTGAGACCCAGTACTTC. The chain couples TRBV10-3 to TRBJ2-5; 13 nucleotides agree with TRBD2. This CDR3 region has 15 residues. The V segment lost 4 bases and the J segment 5 bases; nucleotides outside the gene matches: 4. Germline V gene sequence: CDR1 ENHRY, CDR2 SYGVKD.

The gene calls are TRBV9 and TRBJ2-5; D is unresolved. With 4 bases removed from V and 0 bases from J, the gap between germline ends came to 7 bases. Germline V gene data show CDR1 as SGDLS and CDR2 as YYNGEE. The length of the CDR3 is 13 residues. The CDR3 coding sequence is TGTGCCAGCAGCCCTAGGTACCAAGAGACCCAGTACTTC. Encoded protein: CASSPRYQETQYF.

The CDR3 DNA reads TGTGCCAGCAGCGTAGATCAGGAGACCCAGTACTTC. Translation: CASSVDQETQYF. This chain joins TRBV9 and TRBJ2-5; D unresolved. CDR3 size: 12 residues. The germline gives CDR1 SGDLS, CDR2 YYNGEE. V gave up 0 bases and J gave up 5 bases, with 5 bases separating them.

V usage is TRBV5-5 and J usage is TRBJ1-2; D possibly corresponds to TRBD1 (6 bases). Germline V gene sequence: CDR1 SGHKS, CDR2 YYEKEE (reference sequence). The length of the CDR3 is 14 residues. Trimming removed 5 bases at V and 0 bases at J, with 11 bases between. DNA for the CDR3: TGTGCCAGCAGGGGGGACACTCCTAACTATGGCTACACCTTC. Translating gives CASRGDTPNYGYTF.

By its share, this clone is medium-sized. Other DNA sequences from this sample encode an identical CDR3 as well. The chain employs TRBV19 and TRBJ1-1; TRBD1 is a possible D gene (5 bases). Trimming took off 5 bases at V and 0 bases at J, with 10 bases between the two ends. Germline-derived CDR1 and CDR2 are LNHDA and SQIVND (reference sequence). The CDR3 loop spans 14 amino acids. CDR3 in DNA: TGTGCCAGTAGTTGGGGACGGATGAACACTGAAGCTTTCTTT. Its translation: CASSWGRMNTEAFF.

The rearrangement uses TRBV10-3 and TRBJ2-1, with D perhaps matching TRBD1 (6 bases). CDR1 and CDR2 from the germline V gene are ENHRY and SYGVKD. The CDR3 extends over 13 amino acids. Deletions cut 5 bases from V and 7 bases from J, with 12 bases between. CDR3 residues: CAISQGFWNEQFF. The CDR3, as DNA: TGTGCCATCAGTCAGGGGTTTTGGAATGAGCAGTTCTTC.

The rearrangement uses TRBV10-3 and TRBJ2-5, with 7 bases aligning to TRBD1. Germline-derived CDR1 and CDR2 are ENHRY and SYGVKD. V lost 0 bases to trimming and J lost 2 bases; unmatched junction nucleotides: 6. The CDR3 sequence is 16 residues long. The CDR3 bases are TGTGCCATCAGTGAGTCCTGGGACAGCCCTCAAGAGACCCAGTACTTC. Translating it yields CAISESWDSPQETQYF.

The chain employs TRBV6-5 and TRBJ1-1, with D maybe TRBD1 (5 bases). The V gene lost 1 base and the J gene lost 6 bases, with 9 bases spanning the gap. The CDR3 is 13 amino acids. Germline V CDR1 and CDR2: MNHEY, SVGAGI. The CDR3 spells CASSYFGGSEAFF. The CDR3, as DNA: TGTGCCAGCAGTTACTTCGGGGGGTCTGAAGCTTTCTTT.

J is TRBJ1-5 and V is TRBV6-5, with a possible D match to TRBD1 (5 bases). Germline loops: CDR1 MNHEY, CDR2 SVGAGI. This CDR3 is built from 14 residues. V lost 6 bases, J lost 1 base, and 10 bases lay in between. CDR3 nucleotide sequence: TGTGCCAGCAGCCTGACAGAAAGCAATCAGCCCCAGCATTTT. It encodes CASSLTESNQPQHF.

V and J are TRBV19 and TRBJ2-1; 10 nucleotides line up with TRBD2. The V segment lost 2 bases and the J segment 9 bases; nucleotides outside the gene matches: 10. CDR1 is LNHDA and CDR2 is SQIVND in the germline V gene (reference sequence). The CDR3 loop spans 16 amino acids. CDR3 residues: CASSIQLAGTGGEQFF. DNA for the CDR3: TGTGCCAGTAGTATACAACTAGCGGGAACTGGTGGTGAGCAGTTCTTC.

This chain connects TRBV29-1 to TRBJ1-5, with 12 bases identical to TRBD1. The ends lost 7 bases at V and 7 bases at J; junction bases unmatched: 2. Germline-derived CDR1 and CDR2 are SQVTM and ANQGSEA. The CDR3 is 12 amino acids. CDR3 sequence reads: CSAGTGGQPQHF. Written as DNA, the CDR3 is TGCAGCGCCGGGACAGGGGGCCAGCCCCAGCATTTT.

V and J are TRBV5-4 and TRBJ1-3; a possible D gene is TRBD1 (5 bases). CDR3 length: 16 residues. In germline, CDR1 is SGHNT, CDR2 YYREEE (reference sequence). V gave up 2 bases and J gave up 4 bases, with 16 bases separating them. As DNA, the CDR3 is TGTGCCAGCAGCTTAGGTTTGGGGCCCGCAGGAAACACCATATATTTT. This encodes CASSLGLGPAGNTIYF.

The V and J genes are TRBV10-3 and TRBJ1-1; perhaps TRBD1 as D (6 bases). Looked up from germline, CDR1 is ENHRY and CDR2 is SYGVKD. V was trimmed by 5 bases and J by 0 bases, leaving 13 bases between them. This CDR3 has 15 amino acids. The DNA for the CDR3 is TGTGCCATCAGTTCATTGGGACAAGTGAACACTGAAGCTTTCTTT. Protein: CAISSLGQVNTEAFF.

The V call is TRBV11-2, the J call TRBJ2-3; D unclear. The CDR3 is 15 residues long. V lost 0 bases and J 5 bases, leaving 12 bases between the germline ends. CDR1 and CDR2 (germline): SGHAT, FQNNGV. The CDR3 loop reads CASSLDTDGLDTQYF. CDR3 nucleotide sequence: TGTGCCAGCAGCTTAGACACGGACGGATTAGATACGCAGTATTTT.

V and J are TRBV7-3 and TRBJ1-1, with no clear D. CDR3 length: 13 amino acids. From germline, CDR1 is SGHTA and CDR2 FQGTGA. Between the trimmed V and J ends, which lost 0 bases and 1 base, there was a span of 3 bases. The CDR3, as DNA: TGTGCCAGCAGCTTAACGAAGAACACTGAAGCTTTCTTT. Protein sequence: CASSLTKNTEAFF.

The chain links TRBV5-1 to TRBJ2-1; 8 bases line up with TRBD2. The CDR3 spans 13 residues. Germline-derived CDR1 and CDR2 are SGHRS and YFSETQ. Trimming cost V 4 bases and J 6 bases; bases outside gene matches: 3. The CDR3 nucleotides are TGCGCCAGCAGCCCGACTAGCGTCAATGAGCAGTTCTTC. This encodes CASSPTSVNEQFF.

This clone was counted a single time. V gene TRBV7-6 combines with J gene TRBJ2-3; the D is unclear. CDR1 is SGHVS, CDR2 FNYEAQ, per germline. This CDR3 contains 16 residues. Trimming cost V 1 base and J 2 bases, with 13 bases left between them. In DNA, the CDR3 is TGTGCCAGCAGCTTAGGGCAGAGTACCAACACAGATACGCAGTATTTT. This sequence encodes CASSLGQSTNTDTQYF.

The CDR3 loop reads CASSSGGAIPEQFF. CDR3 bases: TGTGCCAGTAGTAGCGGGGGGGCCATACCTGAGCAGTTCTTC. J is TRBJ2-1 and V is TRBV19; 9 positions match TRBD2. Per the germline V gene, CDR1 is LNHDA and CDR2 is SQIVND (reference sequence). V lost 4 bases, J lost 9 bases, and 7 bases stayed unmatched. The CDR3 contains 14 residues.

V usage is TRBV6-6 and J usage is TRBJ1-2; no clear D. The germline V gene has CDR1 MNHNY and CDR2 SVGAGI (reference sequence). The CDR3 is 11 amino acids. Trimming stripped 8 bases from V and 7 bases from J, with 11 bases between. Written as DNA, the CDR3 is TGTGCCAGCTACTCGGAGGCTGGCTACACCTTC. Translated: CASYSEAGYTF.

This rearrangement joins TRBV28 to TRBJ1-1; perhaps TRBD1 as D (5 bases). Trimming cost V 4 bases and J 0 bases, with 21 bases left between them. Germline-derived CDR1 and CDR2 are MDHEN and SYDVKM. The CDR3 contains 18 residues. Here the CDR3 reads CASSWGPVRTLMNTEAFF. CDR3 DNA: TGTGCCAGCAGTTGGGGACCGGTGAGAACCCTTATGAACACTGAAGCTTTCTTT.

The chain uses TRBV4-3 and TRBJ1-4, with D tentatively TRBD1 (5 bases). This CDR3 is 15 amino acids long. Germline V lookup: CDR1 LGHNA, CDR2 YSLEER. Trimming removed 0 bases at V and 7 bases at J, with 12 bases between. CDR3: CASSQDRGQGEKLFF. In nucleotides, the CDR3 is TGCGCCAGCAGCCAAGATCGCGGGCAGGGTGAAAAACTGTTTTTT.

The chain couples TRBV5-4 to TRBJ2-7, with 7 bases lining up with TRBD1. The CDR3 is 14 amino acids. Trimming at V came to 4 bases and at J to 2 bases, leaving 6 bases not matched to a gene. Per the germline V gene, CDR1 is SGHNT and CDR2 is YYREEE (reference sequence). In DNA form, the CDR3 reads TGTGCCAGCAGCAGAACCGGGACAGCCTACGAGCAGTACTTC. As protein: CASSRTGTAYEQYF.

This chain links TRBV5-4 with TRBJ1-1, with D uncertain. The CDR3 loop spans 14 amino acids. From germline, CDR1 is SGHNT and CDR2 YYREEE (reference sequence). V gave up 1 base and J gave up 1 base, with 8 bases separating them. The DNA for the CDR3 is TGTGCCAGCAGCTTGCGCGATAGGAACACTGAAGCTTTCTTT. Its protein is CASSLRDRNTEAFF.

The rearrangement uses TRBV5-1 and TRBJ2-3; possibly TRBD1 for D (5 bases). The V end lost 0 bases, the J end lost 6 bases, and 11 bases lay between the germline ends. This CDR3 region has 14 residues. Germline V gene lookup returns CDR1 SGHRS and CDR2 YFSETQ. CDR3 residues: CASSLVAKGDTQYF. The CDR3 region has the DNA TGCGCCAGCAGCTTGGTGGCCAAGGGGGATACGCAGTATTTT.